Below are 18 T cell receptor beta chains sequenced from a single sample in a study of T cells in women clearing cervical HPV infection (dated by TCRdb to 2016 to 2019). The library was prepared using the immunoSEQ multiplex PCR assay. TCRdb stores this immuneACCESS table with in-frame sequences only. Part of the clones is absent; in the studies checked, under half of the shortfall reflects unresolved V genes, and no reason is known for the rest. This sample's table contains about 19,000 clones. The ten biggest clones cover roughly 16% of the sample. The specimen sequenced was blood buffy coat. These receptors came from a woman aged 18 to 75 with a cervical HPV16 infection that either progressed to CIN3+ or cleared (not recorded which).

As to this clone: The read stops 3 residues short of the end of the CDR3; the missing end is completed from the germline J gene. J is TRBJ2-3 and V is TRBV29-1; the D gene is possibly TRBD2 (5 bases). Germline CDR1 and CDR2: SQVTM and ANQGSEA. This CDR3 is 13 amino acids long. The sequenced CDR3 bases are TGCAGCGTTGGCCGGGGTGGCAATCAGCCG. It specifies CSVGRGGNQP. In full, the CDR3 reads CSVGRGGNQPQYF.

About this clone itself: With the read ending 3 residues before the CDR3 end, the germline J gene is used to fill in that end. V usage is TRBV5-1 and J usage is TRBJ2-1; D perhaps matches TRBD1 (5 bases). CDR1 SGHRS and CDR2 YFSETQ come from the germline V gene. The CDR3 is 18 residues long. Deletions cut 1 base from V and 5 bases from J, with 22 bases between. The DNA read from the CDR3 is TGCGCCAGCAGCTTGAGCAGCAGTTGGGCAGGGTTAAACAATGAG. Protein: CASSLSSSWAGLNNE. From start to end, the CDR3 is CASSLSSSWAGLNNEQFF. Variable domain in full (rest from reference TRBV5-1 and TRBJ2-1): KAGVTQTPRYLIKTRGQQVTLSCSPISGHRSVSWYQQTPGQGLQFLFEYFSETQRNKGNFPGRFSGRQFSNSRSEMNVSTLELGDSALYLCASSLSSSWAGLNNEQFFGPGTRLTVL.

CDR3 bases read: TGTGCCAGCAGTGCGGACAGACCCACAGATACG. It codes for CASSADRPTDT. The full CDR3 protein reads CASSADRPTDTQYF. The gene calls are TRBV2 and TRBJ2-3; TRBD1 might be the D (6 bases). The read terminates 3 residues ahead of where the CDR3 ends, so the germline J gene completes it. This CDR3 region has 14 residues. Germline lookup yields CDR1 SNHLY and CDR2 FYNNEI. The V gene lost 4 bases and the J gene lost 2 bases, with 10 bases spanning the gap.

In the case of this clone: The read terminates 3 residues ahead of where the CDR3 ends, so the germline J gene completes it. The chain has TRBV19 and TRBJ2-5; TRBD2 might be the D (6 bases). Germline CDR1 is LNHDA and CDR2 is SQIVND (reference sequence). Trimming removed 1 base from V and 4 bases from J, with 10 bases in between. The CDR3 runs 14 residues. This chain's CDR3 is CASSIGRGRETQYF. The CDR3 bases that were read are TGTGCCAGTAGTATAGGGCGGGGCCGAGAGACC. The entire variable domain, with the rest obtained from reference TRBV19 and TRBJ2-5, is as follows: DGGITQSPKYLFRKEGQNVTLSCEQNLNHDAMYWYRQDPGQGLRLIYYSQIVNDFQKGDIAEGYSVSREKKESFPLTVTSAQKNPTAFYLCASSIGRGRETQYFGPGTRLLVL.

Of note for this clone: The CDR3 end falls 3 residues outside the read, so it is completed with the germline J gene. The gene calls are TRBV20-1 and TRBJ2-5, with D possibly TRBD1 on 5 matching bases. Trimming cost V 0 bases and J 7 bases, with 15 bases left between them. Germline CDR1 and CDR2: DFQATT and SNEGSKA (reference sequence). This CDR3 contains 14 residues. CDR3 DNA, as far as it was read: TGCAGTGCTAGAGACCTCGGACATACAGGGACC. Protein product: CSARDLGHTGT. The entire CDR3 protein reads CSARDLGHTGTQYF.

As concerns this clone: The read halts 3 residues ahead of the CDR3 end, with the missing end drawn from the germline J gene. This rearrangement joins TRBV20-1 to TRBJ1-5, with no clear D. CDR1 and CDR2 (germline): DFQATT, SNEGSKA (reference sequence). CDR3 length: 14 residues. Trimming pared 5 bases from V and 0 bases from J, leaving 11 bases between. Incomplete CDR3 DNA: TGCAGTGCTTCAATCCCCTATAGCAATCAGCCC. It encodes CSASIPYSNQP. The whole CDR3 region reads CSASIPYSNQPQHF.

The sequenced part of the CDR3 DNA is TGTGCCAGTAGTATAGCCCCAGGGAATACGGGATCACCC. Residues: CASSIAPGNTGSP. The CDR3, in full, reads CASSIAPGNTGSPLHF. V gene TRBV19 combines with J gene TRBJ1-6; D is possibly TRBD1 (5 bases). Read coverage stops 3 residues before the CDR3 terminus; the germline J gene supplies the remainder. This CDR3 region has 16 residues. Trimming shortened V by 1 base and J by 10 bases, and 17 bases separated the two germline ends. Germline V gene sequence: CDR1 LNHDA, CDR2 SQIVND (reference sequence).

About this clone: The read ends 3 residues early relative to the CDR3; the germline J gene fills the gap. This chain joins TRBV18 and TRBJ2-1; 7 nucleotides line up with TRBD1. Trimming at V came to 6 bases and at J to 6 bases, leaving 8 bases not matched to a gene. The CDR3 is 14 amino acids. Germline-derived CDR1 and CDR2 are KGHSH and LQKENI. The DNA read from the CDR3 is TGTGCCAGCTCCCGGATAGGGGGCGGCAATGAG. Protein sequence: CASSRIGGGNE. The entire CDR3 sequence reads CASSRIGGGNEQFF.

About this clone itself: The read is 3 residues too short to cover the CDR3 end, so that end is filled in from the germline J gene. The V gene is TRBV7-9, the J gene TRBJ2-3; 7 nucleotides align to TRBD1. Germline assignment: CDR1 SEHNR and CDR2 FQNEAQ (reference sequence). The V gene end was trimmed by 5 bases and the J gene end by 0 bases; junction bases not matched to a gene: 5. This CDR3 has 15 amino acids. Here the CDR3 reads CASSRGTVSTDTQYF. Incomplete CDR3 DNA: TGTGCCAGCAGCCGTGGGACAGTCAGCACAGATACG.

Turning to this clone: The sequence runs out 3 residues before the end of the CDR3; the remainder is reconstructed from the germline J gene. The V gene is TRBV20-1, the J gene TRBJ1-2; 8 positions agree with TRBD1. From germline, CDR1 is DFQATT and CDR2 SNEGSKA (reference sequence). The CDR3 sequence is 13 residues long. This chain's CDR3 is CSAPQTGDYDYTF. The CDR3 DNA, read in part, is TGCAGTGCCCCCCAGACAGGGGACTACGAC.

CDR3: CSAKGEGTETQYF. The DNA read from the CDR3 is TGCAGTGCCAAGGGGGAGGGGACCGAGACG. The gene calls are TRBV20-1 and TRBJ2-3; a weak D match, TRBD2 (7 bases). With the read ending 3 residues before the CDR3 end, the germline J gene is used to fill in that end. This CDR3 contains 13 residues. From germline, CDR1 is DFQATT and CDR2 SNEGSKA (reference sequence).

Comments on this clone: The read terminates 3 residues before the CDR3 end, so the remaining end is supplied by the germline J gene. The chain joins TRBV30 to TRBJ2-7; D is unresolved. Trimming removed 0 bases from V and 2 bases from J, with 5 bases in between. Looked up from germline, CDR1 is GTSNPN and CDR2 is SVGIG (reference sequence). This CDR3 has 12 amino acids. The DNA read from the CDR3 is TGTGCCTGGAGTGTAGGCCCCTACGAG. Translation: CAWSVGPYE. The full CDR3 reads CAWSVGPYEQYF.

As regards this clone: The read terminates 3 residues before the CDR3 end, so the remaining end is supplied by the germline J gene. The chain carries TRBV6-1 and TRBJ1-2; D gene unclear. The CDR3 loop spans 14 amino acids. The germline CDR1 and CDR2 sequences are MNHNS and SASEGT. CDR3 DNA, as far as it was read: TGTGCCAGCAGTGGGACTACGATCTCCTACGAC. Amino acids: CASSGTTISYD. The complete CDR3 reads CASSGTTISYDYTF.

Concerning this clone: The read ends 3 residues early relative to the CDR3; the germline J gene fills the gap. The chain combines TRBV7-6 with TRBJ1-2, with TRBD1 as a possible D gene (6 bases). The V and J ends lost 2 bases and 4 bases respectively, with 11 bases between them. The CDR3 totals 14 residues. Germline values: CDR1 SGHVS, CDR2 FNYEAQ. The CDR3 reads CASSLNRVGYGYTF. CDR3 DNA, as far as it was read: TGTGCCAGCAGCTTAAACAGGGTCGGCTATGGC.

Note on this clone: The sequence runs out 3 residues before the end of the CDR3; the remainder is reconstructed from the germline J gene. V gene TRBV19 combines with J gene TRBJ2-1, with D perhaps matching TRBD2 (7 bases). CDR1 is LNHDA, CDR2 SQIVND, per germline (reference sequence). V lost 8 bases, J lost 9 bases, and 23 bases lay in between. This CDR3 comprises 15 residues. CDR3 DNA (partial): TGTGCCAGTGGGGGGGCGGGGGCCACCTATCCTGAG. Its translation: CASGGAGATYPE. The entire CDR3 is CASGGAGATYPEQFF.

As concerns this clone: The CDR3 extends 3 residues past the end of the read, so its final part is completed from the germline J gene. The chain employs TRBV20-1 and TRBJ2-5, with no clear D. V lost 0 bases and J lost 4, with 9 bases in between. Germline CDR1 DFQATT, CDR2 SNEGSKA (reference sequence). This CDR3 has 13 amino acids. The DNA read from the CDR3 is TGCAGTGCTAGAGAGGCTAGGCTAGAGACC. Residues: CSAREARLET. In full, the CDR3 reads CSAREARLETQYF.

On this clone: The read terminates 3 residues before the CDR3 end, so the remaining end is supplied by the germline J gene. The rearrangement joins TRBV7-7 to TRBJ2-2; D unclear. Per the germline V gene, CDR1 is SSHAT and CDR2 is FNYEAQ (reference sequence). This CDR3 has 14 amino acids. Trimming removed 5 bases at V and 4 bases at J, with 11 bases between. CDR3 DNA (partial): TGTGCCAGCAGCGTGGGCCGTCTCACCGGGGAG. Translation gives CASSVGRLTGE. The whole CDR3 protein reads CASSVGRLTGELFF.

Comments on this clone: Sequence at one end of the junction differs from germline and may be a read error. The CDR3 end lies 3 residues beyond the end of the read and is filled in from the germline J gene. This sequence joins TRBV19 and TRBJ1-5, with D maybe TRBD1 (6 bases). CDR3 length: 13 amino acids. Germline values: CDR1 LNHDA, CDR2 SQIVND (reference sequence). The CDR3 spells CASKTSGDQPQHF. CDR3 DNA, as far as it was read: TGTGCAAGTAAAACTTCAGGGGATCAGCCC.